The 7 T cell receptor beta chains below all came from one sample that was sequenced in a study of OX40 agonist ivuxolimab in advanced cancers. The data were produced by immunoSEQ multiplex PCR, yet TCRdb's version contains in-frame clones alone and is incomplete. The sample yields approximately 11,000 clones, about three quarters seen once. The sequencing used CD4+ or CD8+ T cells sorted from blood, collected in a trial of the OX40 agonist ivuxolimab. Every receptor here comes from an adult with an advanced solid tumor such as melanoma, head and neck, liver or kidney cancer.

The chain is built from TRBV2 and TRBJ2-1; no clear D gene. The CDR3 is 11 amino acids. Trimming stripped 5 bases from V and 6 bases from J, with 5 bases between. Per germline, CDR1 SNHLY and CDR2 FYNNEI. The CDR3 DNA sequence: TGTGCCAGCAGTCGGATCAATGAGCAGTTCTTC. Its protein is CASSRINEQFF.

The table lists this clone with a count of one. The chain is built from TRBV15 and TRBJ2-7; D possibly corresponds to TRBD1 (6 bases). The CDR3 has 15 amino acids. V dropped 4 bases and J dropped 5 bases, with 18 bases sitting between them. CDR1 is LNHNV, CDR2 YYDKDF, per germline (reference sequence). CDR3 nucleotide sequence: TGTGCCACCAGCAAGGGAGCCAGGGGATACGACGAGCAGTACTTC. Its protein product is CATSKGARGYDEQYF.

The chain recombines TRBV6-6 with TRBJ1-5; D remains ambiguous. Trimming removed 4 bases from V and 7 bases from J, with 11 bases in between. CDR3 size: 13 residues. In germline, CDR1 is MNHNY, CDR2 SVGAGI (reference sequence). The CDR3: CASSSFGEQPQHF. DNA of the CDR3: TGTGCCAGCAGTTCGTTCGGAGAACAGCCCCAGCATTTT.

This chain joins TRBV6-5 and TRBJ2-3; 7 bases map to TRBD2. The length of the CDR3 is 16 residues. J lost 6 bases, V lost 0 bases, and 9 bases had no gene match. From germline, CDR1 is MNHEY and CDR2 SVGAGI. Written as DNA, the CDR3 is TGTGCCAGCAGTTACTCGATAGCTAGCGGTCGGGATACGCAGTATTTT. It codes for CASSYSIASGRDTQYF.

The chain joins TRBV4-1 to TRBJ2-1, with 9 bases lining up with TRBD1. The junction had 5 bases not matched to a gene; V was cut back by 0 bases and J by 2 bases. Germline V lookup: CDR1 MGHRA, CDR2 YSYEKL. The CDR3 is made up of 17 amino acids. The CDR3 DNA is TGCGCCAGCAGCCAAGATTTAGGGACAGGGACCTACAATGAGCAGTTCTTC. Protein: CASSQDLGTGTYNEQFF.

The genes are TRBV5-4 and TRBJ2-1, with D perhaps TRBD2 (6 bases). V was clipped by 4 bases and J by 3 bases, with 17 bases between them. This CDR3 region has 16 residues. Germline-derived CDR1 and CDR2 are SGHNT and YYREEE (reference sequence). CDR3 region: CASSLGRVPHYNEQFF. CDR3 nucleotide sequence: TGTGCCAGCAGCCTCGGGAGAGTACCCCACTACAATGAGCAGTTCTTC.

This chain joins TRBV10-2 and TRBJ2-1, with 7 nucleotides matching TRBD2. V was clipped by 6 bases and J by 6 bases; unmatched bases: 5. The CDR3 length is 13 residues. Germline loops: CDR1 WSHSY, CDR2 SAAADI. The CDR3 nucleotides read TGCGCCAGCAGCATGACTAGCCCCAATGAGCAGTTCTTC. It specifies CASSMTSPNEQFF.